These 19 T cell receptor beta chains originate from one sample sequenced in a study of shared clonotypes between healthy human individuals. Assay used: immunoSEQ multiplex PCR; TCRdb lists only in-frame clones, some missing. Of 85,000 to 100,000 clones in the sample, 65% to 70% were seen once. Sample: memory CD8+ T cells sorted from blood. Subset defined: CD45RO+ cells pooled with CCR7-negative TemRA cells. All receptors come from a man aged 25 to 40 in good health.

The chain couples TRBV28 to TRBJ2-7; maybe TRBD1 (6 bases). The germline CDR1 and CDR2 sequences are MDHEN and SYDVKM. Trimming pared 5 bases from V and 3 bases from J, leaving 17 bases between. This CDR3 is built from 15 residues. The CDR3 is CASSTPRDTDYEQYF. The CDR3 DNA sequence: TGTGCCAGCAGTACCCCCCGGGACACTGACTACGAGCAGTACTTC.

This chain connects TRBV6-5 to TRBJ2-7; the D gene is possibly TRBD1 (5 bases). CDR1 and CDR2 (germline): MNHEY, SVGAGI. Deletions cut 0 bases from V and 0 bases from J, with 9 bases between. The CDR3 sequence is 15 residues long. Written as DNA, the CDR3 is TGTGCCAGCAGTTACTCCGACAGCTTCTCCTACGAGCAGTACTTC. Amino acids: CASSYSDSFSYEQYF.

V and J are TRBV11-2 and TRBJ2-3, with D unclear. The CDR3 spans 15 residues. The V end lost 0 bases, the J end lost 2 bases, and 9 bases lay between the germline ends. Germline loops: CDR1 SGHAT, CDR2 FQNNGV. The CDR3 is CASSLDPGYTDTQYF. The CDR3 bases are TGTGCCAGCAGCTTAGATCCCGGCTACACAGATACGCAGTATTTT.

This rearrangement joins TRBV7-6 to TRBJ2-2; D is uncertain. Germline CDR1 SGHVS, CDR2 FNYEAQ. The CDR3 covers 15 residues. Trimming removed 1 base from V and 2 bases from J, with 8 bases in between. The CDR3: CASSLGIANTGELFF. In DNA, the CDR3 is TGTGCCAGCAGCTTAGGAATAGCAAACACCGGGGAGCTGTTTTTT.

The CDR3 sequence is CASSWSGVSSYEQYF. As DNA, the CDR3 is TGTGCCAGCAGCTGGAGCGGGGTAAGCTCCTACGAGCAGTACTTC. V usage is TRBV5-4 and J usage is TRBJ2-7; the match to TRBD2 covers 7 bases. This CDR3 has 15 amino acids. Germline V lookup: CDR1 SGHNT, CDR2 YYREEE (reference sequence). Trimming cost V 3 bases and J 0 bases; bases outside gene matches: 6.

The J gene is TRBJ1-5, the V gene TRBV6-5; D unresolved. From germline, CDR1 is MNHEY and CDR2 SVGAGI. Trimming stripped 6 bases from V and 3 bases from J, with 12 bases between. The CDR3 has 14 amino acids. CDR3 in DNA: TGTGCCAGCAGGGAGCGGGCGACCAATCAGCCCCAGCATTTT. Translated: CASRERATNQPQHF.

The chain carries TRBV6-4 and TRBJ1-5; no firm D call. CDR1 MRHNA and CDR2 SNTAGT come from the germline V gene. Trimming cost V 2 bases and J 1 base, with 9 bases left between them. The CDR3 spans 15 residues. The CDR3 loop is CASSDQEKSNQPQHF. The CDR3 nucleotides are TGTGCCAGCAGTGACCAGGAAAAAAGCAATCAGCCCCAGCATTTT.

The gene calls are TRBV27 and TRBJ1-3, with D tentatively TRBD1 (6 bases). The V end was cut by 2 bases, the J end by 7 bases, with 15 bases between. The germline V gene has CDR1 MNHEY and CDR2 SMNVEV (reference sequence). CDR3 length equals 15 residues. The CDR3 nucleotides are TGTGCCAGCAGTTTAAATGGGGGGCACTTGAACACCATATATTTT. It encodes CASSLNGGHLNTIYF.

The count of this clone is one. This chain joins TRBV5-1 and TRBJ2-7; a weak D match, TRBD1 (6 bases). With 4 bases removed from V and 0 bases from J, the gap between germline ends came to 17 bases. The germline V gene encodes CDR1 SGHRS and CDR2 YFSETQ. The CDR3 runs 16 residues. Here the CDR3 reads CASSLQPGDNSYEQYF. DNA for the CDR3: TGCGCCAGCAGCCTACAACCTGGGGACAACTCCTACGAGCAGTACTTC.

The rearrangement links TRBV21-1 to TRBJ2-4; the table's D call of TRBD1 was not tested on the DNA. TRBV21-1 is shown as a pseudogene. This CDR3 region has 20 residues. As DNA, the CDR3 is TGTGCCAGCAGCAAAGCTCCGGACAGTTCATATGCCTTAGCCAAAAACATTCAGTACTTC. Translating gives CASSKAPDSSYALAKNIQYF.

A remark on this clone: One end of the junction is discordant with germline, which a read error may explain. The chain carries TRBV29-1 and TRBJ1-2; 7 bases fit TRBD1. The CDR3 sequence is 8 residues long. CDR1 and CDR2 (germline): SQVTM, ANQGSEA. The CDR3 spells CSVSGGAF. The CDR3 bases are TGCAGCGTCTCAGGGGGTGCCTTC.

The chain has TRBV7-9 and TRBJ2-1; no definite D call. Germline V lookup: CDR1 SEHNR, CDR2 FQNEAQ (reference sequence). The CDR3 spans 12 residues. Between the trimmed V and J ends, which lost 4 bases and 2 bases, there was a span of 3 bases. The CDR3 DNA reads TGTGCCAGCAGCTGGACCTACAATGAGCAGTTCTTC. This codes for CASSWTYNEQFF. Combining the CDR3 with reference TRBV7-9 and TRBJ2-1 gives the whole variable domain DTGVSQNPRHKITKRGQNVTFRCDPISEHNRLYWYRQTLGQGPEFLTYFQNEAQLEKSRLLSDRFSAERPKGSFSTLEIQRTEQGDSAMYLCASSWTYNEQFFGPGTRLTVL.

The table lists this clone with a count of one. This chain uses TRBV9 with TRBJ1-2; D not resolved. This CDR3 comprises 12 residues. V lost 3 bases to trimming and J lost 4 bases, with 7 bases between them. Germline CDR1 SGDLS, CDR2 YYNGEE. CDR3 DNA sequence: TGTGCCAGCAGCGAGCGGAGCTATGGCTACACCTTC. This sequence encodes CASSERSYGYTF.

Only a few counts were recorded for this clone. The chain employs TRBV27 and TRBJ2-3; 9 nucleotides line up with TRBD2. The V gene end was trimmed by 5 bases and the J gene end by 1 base; junction bases not matched to a gene: 4. Germline V gene data show CDR1 as MNHEY and CDR2 as SMNVEV (reference sequence). The CDR3 has 15 residues. CDR3: CASSTLAGGTDTQYF. DNA of the CDR3: TGTGCCAGCAGTACTTTAGCGGGGGGCACAGATACGCAGTATTTT.

The rearrangement links TRBV27 to TRBJ1-5; D not certain. The better agreement between TRBJ2-3 and the DNA end casts doubt on the J call. CDR3 length: 13 amino acids. CDR1 and CDR2 (germline): MNHEY, SMNVEV (reference sequence). The CDR3 bases are TGTGCCAGCAGTTTATATGGCAATCAGCCCCAGTATTTT. It translates to CASSLYGNQPQYF.

V gene TRBV29-1 combines with J gene TRBJ2-6; no firm D call. CDR3 length: 14 residues. Germline V gene lookup returns CDR1 SQVTM and CDR2 ANQGSEA. Trimming cost V 0 bases and J 2 bases, with 5 bases left between them. CDR3 sequence reads: CSVEETTGANVLTF. CDR3 DNA: TGCAGCGTTGAAGAGACCACTGGGGCCAACGTCCTGACTTTC. The entire variable domain, with the rest obtained from reference TRBV29-1 and TRBJ2-6, is as follows: SAVISQKPSRDICQRGTSLTIQCQVDSQVTMMFWYRQQPGQSLTLIATANQGSEATYESGFVIDKFPISRPNLTFSTLTVSNMSPEDSSIYLCSVEETTGANVLTFGAGSRLTVL.

This clone was observed many times. The rearrangement links TRBV2 to TRBJ2-3, with D possibly matching TRBD1 (6 bases). This CDR3 has 18 residues. Germline V gene sequence: CDR1 SNHLY, CDR2 FYNNEI. Between the trimmed V and J ends, which lost 3 bases and 2 bases, there was a span of 21 bases. CDR3 protein: CASSDPTSGDGPTDTQYF. In DNA form, the CDR3 reads TGTGCCAGCAGTGACCCAACCTCAGGGGACGGGCCCACAGATACGCAGTATTTT.

This clone was counted at least ten times. Other DNA sequences from this sample encode an identical CDR3 as well. This rearrangement joins TRBV15 to TRBJ2-7; 10 bases agree with TRBD2. There are 17 residues in the CDR3. The germline V gene has CDR1 LNHNV and CDR2 YYDKDF (reference sequence). J gave up 1 base and V 5 bases, and 11 bases lay outside the gene matches. CDR3 protein: CATSVDRIAGGSYEQYF. CDR3 nucleotides: TGTGCCACCAGCGTGGACAGAATAGCGGGAGGATCCTACGAGCAGTACTTC. Filled out from reference TRBV15 and TRBJ2-7, the complete variable domain reads DAMVIQNPRYQVTQFGKPVTLSCSQTLNHNVMYWYQQKSSQAPKLLFHYYDKDFNNEADTPDNFQSRRPNTSFCFLDIRSPGLGDTAMYLCATSVDRIAGGSYEQYFGPGTRLTVT.

The rearrangement uses TRBV6-1 and TRBJ2-3, with D unresolved. The CDR3 spans 14 residues. Germline lookup yields CDR1 MNHNS and CDR2 SASEGT. Trimming took 5 bases from V and 3 from J, leaving 12 bases between them. In DNA form, the CDR3 reads TGTGCCAGCAGTAAGGACCGCCGTACAGATACGCAGTATTTT. It encodes CASSKDRRTDTQYF.